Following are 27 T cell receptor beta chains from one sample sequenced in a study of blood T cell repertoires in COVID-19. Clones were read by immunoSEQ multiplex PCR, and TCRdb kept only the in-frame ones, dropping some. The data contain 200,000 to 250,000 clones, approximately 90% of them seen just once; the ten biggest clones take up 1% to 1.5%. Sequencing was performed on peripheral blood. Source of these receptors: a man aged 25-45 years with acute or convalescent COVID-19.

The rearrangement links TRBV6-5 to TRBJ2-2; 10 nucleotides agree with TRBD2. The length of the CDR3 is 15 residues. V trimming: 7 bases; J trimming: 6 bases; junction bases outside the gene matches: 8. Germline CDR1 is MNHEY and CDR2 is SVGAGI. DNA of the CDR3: TGTGCCAGCACTCTGGCTAGCGGGGGTCCCGGGGAGCTGTTTTTT. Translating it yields CASTLASGGPGELFF.

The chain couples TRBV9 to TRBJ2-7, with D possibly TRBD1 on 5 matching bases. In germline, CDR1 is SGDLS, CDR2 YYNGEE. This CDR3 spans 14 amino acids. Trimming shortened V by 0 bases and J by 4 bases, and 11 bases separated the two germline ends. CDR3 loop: CASSVAAGLYEQYF. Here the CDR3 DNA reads TGTGCCAGCAGCGTAGCAGCAGGGCTATACGAGCAGTACTTC.

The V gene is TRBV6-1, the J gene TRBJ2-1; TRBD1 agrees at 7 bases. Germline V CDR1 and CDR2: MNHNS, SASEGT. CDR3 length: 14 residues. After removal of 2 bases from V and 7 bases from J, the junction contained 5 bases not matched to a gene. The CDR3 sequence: CASSEMDRRNEQFF. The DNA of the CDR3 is TGTGCCAGCAGTGAAATGGACAGGAGGAATGAGCAGTTCTTC.

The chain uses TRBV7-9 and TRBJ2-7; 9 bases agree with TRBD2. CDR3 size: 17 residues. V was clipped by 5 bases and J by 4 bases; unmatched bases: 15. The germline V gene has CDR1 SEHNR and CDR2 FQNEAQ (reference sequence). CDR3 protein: CASSPGTSSSQPYEQYF. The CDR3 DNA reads TGTGCCAGCAGCCCGGGGACTAGCAGCTCTCAACCGTACGAGCAGTACTTC.

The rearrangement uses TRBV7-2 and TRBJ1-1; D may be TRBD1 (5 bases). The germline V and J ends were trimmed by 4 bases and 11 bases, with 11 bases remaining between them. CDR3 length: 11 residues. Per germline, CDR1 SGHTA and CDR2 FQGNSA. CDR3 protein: CASSYRGVAFF. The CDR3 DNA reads TGTGCCAGCAGCTATCGGGGGGTGGCTTTCTTT.

CDR3 in amino acids: CASSPGSYEQYF. CDR3 bases: TGCGCCAGCAGTCCAGGGTCCTACGAGCAGTACTTC. This rearrangement joins TRBV5-1 to TRBJ2-7; TRBD1 is a possible D gene (5 bases). The CDR3 is 12 amino acids. Trimming pared 5 bases from V and 1 base from J, leaving 7 bases between. Germline assignment: CDR1 SGHRS and CDR2 YFSETQ.

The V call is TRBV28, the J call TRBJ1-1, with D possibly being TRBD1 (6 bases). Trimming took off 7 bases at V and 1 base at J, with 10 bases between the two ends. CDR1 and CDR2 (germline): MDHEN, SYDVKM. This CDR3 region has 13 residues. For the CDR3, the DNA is TGTGCCAGCACCCGACAGGCGAACACTGAAGCTTTCTTT. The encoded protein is CASTRQANTEAFF. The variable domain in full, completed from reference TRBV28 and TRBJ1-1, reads DVKVTQSSRYLVKRTGEKVFLECVQDMDHENMFWYRQDPGLGLRLIYFSYDVKMKEKGDIPEGYSVSREKKERFSLILESASTNQTSMYLCASTRQANTEAFFGQGTRLTVV.

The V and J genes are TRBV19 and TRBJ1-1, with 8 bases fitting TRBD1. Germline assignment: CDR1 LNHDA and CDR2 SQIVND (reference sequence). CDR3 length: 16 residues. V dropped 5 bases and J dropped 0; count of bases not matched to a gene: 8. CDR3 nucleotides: TGTGCCAGTAGTCCCTGGGGACAGGCCATGAACACTGAAGCTTTCTTT. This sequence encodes CASSPWGQAMNTEAFF.

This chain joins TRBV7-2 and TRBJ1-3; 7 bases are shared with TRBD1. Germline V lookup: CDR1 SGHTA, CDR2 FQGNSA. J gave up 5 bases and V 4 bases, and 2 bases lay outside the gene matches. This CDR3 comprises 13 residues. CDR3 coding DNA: TGTGCCAGCAGCTGGGACAGTCGAAACACCATATATTTT. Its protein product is CASSWDSRNTIYF.

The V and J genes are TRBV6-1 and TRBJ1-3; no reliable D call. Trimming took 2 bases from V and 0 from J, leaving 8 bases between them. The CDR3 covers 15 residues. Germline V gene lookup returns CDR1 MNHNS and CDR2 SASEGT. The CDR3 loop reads CASSEFLYSGNTIYF. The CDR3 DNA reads TGTGCCAGCAGTGAATTCTTGTACTCTGGAAACACCATATATTTT.

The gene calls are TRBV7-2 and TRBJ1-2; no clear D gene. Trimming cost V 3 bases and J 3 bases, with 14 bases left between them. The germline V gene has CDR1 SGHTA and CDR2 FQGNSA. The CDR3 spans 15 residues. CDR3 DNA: TGTGCCAGCAGCTTTCGGAGAATGATGGACTATGGCTACACCTTC. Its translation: CASSFRRMMDYGYTF.

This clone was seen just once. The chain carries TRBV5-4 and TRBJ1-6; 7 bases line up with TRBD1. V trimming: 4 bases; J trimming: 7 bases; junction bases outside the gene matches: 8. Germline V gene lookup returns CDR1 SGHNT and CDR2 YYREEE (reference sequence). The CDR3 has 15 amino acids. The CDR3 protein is CASSAGTVINSPLHF. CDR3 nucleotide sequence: TGTGCCAGCAGCGCCGGGACAGTGATCAATTCACCCCTCCACTTT.

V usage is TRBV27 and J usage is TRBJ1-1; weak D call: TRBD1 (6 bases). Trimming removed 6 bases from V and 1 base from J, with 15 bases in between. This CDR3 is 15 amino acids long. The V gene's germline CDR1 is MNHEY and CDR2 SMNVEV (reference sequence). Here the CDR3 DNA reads TGTGCCAGCAGGACCCCCGGGACACAGAACACTGAAGCTTTCTTT. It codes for CASRTPGTQNTEAFF.

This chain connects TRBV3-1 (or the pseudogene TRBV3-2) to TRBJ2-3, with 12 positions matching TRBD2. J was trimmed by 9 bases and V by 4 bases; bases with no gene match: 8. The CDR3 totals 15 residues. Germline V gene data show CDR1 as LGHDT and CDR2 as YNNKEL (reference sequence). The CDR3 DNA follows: TGTGCCAGCAGCCTCACGGGACTAGCGGGCGAGACGCAGTATTTT. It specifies CASSLTGLAGETQYF.

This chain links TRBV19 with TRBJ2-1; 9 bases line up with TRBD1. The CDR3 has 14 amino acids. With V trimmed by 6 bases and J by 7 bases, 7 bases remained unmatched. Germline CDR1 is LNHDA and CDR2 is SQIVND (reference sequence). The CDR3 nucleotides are TGTGCCAGTAGCTATCACAGGGGGCAGAATGAGCAGTTCTTC. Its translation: CASSYHRGQNEQFF.

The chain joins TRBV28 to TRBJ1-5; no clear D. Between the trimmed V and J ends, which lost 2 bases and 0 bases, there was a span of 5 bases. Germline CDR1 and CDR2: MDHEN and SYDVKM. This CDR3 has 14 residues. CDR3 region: CASSLGPSNQPQHF. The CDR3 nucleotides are TGTGCCAGCAGTTTAGGCCCTAGCAATCAGCCCCAGCATTTT. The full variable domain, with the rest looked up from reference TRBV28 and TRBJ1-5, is DVKVTQSSRYLVKRTGEKVFLECVQDMDHENMFWYRQDPGLGLRLIYFSYDVKMKEKGDIPEGYSVSREKKERFSLILESASTNQTSMYLCASSLGPSNQPQHFGDGTRLSIL.

The CDR3 loop reads CASRGQGSAGELFF. In DNA form, the CDR3 reads TGTGCCAGCAGGGGACAGGGTTCGGCCGGGGAGCTGTTTTTT. This chain links TRBV28 with TRBJ2-2, with 9 bases lining up with TRBD1. Per the germline V gene, CDR1 is MDHEN and CDR2 is SYDVKM. Trimming took 6 bases from V and 6 from J; bases not matched to a gene: 5. The CDR3 runs 14 residues. Filled out from reference TRBV28 and TRBJ2-2, the complete variable domain reads DVKVTQSSRYLVKRTGEKVFLECVQDMDHENMFWYRQDPGLGLRLIYFSYDVKMKEKGDIPEGYSVSREKKERFSLILESASTNQTSMYLCASRGQGSAGELFFGEGSRLTVL.

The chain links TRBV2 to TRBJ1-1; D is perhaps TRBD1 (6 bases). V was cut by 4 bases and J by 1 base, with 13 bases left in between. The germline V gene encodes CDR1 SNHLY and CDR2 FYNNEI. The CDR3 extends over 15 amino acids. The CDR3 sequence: CASSGQAVWNTEAFF. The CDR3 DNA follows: TGTGCCAGCAGTGGACAGGCCGTGTGGAACACTGAAGCTTTCTTT.

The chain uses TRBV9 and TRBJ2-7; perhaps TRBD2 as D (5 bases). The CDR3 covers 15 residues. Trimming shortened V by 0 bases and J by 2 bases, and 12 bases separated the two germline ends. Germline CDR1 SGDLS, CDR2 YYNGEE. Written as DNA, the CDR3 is TGTGCCAGCAGCGTAGGTGGTAGCGTTACCTACGAGCAGTACTTC. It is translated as CASSVGGSVTYEQYF. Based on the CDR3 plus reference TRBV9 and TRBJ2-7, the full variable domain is DSGVTQTPKHLITATGQRVTLRCSPRSGDLSVYWYQQSLDQGLQFLIQYYNGEERAKGNILERFSAQQFPDLHSELNLSSLELGDSALYFCASSVGGSVTYEQYFGPGTRLTVT.

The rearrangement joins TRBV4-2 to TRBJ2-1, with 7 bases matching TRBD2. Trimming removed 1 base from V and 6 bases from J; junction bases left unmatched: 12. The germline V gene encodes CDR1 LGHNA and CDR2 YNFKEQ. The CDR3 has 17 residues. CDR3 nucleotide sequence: TGTGCCAGCAGCCAAGGACTCATGGGCGGGAGAGGCAATGAGCAGTTCTTC. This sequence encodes CASSQGLMGGRGNEQFF.

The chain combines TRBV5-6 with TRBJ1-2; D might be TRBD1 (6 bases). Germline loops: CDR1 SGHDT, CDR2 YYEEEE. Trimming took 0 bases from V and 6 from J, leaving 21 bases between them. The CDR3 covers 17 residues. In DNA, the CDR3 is TGTGCCAGCAGCTTGGTCGGATTACAGGGCGAGATACATGGCTACACCTTC. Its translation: CASSLVGLQGEIHGYTF. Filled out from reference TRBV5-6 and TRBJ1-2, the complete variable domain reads DAGVTQSPTHLIKTRGQQVTLRCSPKSGHDTVSWYQQALGQGPQFIFQYYEEEERQRGNFPDRFSGHQFPNYSSELNVNALLLGDSALYLCASSLVGLQGEIHGYTFGSGTRLTVV.

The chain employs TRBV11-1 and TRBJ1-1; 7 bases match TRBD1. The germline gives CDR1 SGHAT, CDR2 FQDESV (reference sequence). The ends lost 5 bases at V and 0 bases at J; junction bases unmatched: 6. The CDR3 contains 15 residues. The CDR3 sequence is CASSATGSMNTEAFF. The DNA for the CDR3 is TGTGCCAGCAGCGCGACAGGGAGCATGAACACTGAAGCTTTCTTT.

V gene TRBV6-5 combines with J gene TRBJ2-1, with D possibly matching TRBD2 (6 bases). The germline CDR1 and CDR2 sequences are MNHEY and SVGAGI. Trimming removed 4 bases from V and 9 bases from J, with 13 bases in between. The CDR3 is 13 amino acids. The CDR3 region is CASSSGTPGEQFF. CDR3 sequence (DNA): TGTGCCAGCAGTTCCGGGACTCCCGGTGAGCAGTTCTTC.

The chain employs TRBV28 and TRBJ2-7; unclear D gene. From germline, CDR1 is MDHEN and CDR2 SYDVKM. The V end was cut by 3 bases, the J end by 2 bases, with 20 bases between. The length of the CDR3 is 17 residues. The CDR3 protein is CASSFAPLRREAYEQYF. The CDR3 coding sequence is TGTGCCAGCAGTTTTGCCCCCCTGCGAAGAGAGGCCTACGAGCAGTACTTC.

In DNA form, the CDR3 reads TGTGCCAGCAGTGAAGACCCGGGACTAGCGTGGGCAGATACGCAGTATTTT. Translation: CASSEDPGLAWADTQYF. The V gene is TRBV2, the J gene TRBJ2-3; 10 bases fit TRBD2. CDR3 length: 17 residues. The germline gives CDR1 SNHLY, CDR2 FYNNEI. V dropped 1 base and J dropped 4; count of bases not matched to a gene: 8.

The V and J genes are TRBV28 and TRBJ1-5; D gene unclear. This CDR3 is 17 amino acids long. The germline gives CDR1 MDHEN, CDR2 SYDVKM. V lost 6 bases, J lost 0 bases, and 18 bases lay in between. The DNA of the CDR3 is TGTGCCAGCAGCCACGTGGAGAGGGTTGGTAGCAATCAGCCCCAGCATTTT. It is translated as CASSHVERVGSNQPQHF.

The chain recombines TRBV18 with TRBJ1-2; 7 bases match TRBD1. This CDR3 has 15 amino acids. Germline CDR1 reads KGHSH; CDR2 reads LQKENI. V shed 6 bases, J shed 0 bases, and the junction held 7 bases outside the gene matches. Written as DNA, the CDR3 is TGTGCCAGCTCCCTCGACAGGGTCTCTAACTATGGCTACACCTTC. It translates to CASSLDRVSNYGYTF.